What follows describes a single T cell receptor (beta chain). This sample also contains other DNA sequences that code for the same CDR3. Clones were read by immunoSEQ multiplex PCR, and TCRdb kept only the in-frame ones, dropping some. The sample contains under 1,900,000 clones, approximately 98.5% of which appear only once. The entry originates in a study of shared clonotypes between healthy human individuals. From germline, CDR1 is SGHRS and CDR2 YFSETQ. With 3 bases removed from V and 3 bases from J, the gap between germline ends came to 8 bases. This CDR3 is 13 amino acids long. The TCR was taken from a young man in good health. The genes are TRBV5-1 and TRBJ2-3; D ambiguous. The sample comprised naive CD4+ T cells sorted from blood. Regarding subset: CD45RA+ positively selected. CDR3 sequence: CASSSTGTDTQYF. CDR3 coding DNA: TGCGCCAGCAGCTCTACCGGGACAGATACGCAGTATTTT.